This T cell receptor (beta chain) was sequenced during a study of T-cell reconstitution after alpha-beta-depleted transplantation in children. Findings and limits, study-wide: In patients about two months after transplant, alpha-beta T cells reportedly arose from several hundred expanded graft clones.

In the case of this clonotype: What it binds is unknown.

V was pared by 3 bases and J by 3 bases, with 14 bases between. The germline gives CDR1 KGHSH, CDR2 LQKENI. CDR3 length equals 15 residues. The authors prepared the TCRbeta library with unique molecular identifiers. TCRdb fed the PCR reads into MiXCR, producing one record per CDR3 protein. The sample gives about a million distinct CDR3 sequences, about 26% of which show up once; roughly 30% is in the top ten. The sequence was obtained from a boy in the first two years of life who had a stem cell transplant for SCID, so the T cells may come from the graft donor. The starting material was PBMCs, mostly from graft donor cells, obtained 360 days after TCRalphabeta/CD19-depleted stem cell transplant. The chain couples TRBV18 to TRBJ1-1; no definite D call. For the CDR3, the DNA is TGTGCCAGCTCACCTAGGATGGGGTTGGACACTGAAGCTTTCTTT. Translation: CASSPRMGLDTEAFF.